This TCR beta chain came from a study of blood T cells in healthy people across ages. At the level of the study: Researchers report that template switching captured about one barcoded beta molecule per two T cells.

Trimming stripped 6 bases from V and 0 bases from J, with 8 bases between. The CDR3 is made up of 14 amino acids. Germline CDR1 is SNHLY and CDR2 is FYNNEI. Alongside a J-beta primer mix, a sample-barcoded 5' primer served in a second PCR lasting roughly 6 to 11 cycles. One entry per CDR3 protein, called by TCRdb with MiXCR from the 5' RACE reads. Of 700,000 to 800,000 distinct CDR3 sequences listed, approximately 39% are singletons. This clonotype was seen just once. Its antigen is unknown. Points from the study as a whole: Roughly linearly, TCR beta diversity per million T cells fell as age increased.

The sequence was obtained from a woman in her fifties or sixties in good health. Sequencing was carried out using blood. This chain connects TRBV2 to TRBJ2-2, with D possibly being TRBD2 (6 bases). This CDR3 is CASREGSNTGELFF. The CDR3 DNA follows: TGTGCCAGCAGGGAGGGGTCGAACACCGGGGAGCTGTTTTTT.